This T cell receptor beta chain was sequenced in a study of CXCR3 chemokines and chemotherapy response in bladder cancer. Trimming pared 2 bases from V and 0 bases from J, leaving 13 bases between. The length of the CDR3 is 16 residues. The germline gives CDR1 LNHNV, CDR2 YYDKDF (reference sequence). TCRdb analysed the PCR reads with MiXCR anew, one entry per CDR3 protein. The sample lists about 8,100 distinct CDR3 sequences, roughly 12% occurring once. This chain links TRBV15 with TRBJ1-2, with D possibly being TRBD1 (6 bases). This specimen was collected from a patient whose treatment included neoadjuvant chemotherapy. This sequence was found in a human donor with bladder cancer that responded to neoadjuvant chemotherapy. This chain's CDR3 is CATSRSDRNPNYGYTF. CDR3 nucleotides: TGTGCCACCAGCAGATCCGACAGGAACCCTAACTATGGCTACACCTTC.